This TCR beta chain was sequenced for a study of technical replicates of blood from a handful of donors. Generated by immunoSEQ multiplex PCR, the TCRdb table keeps only in-frame clones and is missing some. The sample contains about 100,000 clones, about 96% of which appear only once. V lost 4 bases, J lost 3 bases, and 5 bases stayed unmatched. The CDR3 consists of 16 residues. CDR1 is SGHRS and CDR2 is YFSETQ in the germline V gene. The chain has TRBV5-1 and TRBJ2-1, with 12 bases identical to TRBD2. The TCR was taken from a human donor in good health. Sequencing was carried out using T cells isolated from PBMCs. The CDR3 nucleotides read TGCGCCAGCAGCCCTCTAGCGGGAGGGGGCTACAATGAGCAGTTCTTC. It encodes CASSPLAGGGYNEQFF.